The rows below give T cell receptor beta chains drawn from one sample of a study of blood T cell repertoires in COVID-19. Sequencing was performed with immunoSEQ multiplex PCR; in TCRdb, only in-frame clones are kept and a portion is missing. The sample includes about 210,000 clones, 80% to 90% of them seen just once. The sequenced material came from PBMCs or T cells enriched from blood (not recorded which). The receptors stem from a man between 18 and 35 years old with acute COVID-19. The CDR3 runs from the conserved cysteine through the conserved F or W. Expanded clones are given a class, and other clones once, few, many or no size at all.

clone_size | v_call | cdr3_aa
. | TRBV28 | CASSLDRGRFIVLAKNIQYF
. | TRBV21-1 | CASSKGRGTGQGKIYEQYF
few | TRBV6-4 | CASSDGGAGGELFF
. | TRBV5-4 | CASSLDSGLYEQYF
. | TRBV24-1 | CATSDPPFELPQETQYF
. | TRBV9 | CASSVDGGRTPYGYTF
. | TRBV6-5 | CASYTITGGPYEAFF
once | TRBV9 | CASSPRQGGFTDTQYF
. | TRBV19 | CASSYGTANTGELFF
. | TRBV7-6 | CASSLRSQGALMGELFF
. | TRBV6-4 | CASSVSTEGEQFF
. | TRBV19 | CASTYVENSPLHF
. | TRBV7-9 | CASSTWVRDRGISEAFF
. | TRBV19 | CASSIGLPDYEQYF
. | TRBV20-1 | CSAPGGFEAFF
. | TRBV24-1 | CATLGQGASSYNEQFF
once | TRBV6-1 | CASGDRDRGHEQYF
few | TRBV25-1 | CASSERRGSGTDTQYF
. | TRBV6-6 | CASSYTQSGANVLTF
. | TRBV6-1 | CASSERGLNTGELFF
. | TRBV6-5 | CASKLAELYEQYF
. | TRBV7-2 | CASSSSGWALYEQYF
. | TRBV11-2 | CASTQTALRGNTIYF
. | TRBV4-1 | CASSRDFTGRAGNQPQHF
. | TRBV30 | CAWSPLGERSAYEQYF
. | TRBV20-1 | CSAFPSEAQYF
. | TRBV27 | CASSRTGRNTEAFF
once | TRBV29-1 | CSVDLGLPRRFF
. | TRBV9 | CASSLGAPGQFTDTQYF
. | TRBV19 | CASSGQGTGELFF
once | TRBV9 | CASSERDSPYNEQFF
. | TRBV28 | CASVAPNYGYTF
. | TRBV28 | CASSLRVAASYEQYF
. | TRBV4-3 | CASRQGAGYGYTF
. | TRBV19 | CASSAGTASHEQYF
. | TRBV4-3 | CASSQEGGTAAFF
few | TRBV24-1 | CATSGLGPTGGATYEQYF
. | TRBV30 | CALSMVALEQYF
. | TRBV3-1/TRBV3-2 | CASSQDLVHSGNTIYF
. | TRBV28 | CASTIRTGRGNQPQHF
. | TRBV7-6 | CASSLYGREWTDTQYF
. | TRBV28 | CASSPSSGYEQYF
few | TRBV5-1 | CASSLASNSGNTIYF
. | TRBV29-1 | CSVRVGTGDNEQFF
. | TRBV28 | CASSLSGGTEAFF
. | TRBV11-3 | CASSFSGRAHRQETQYF
. | TRBV27 | CASSPFGGIPYNEQFF
. | TRBV6-2/TRBV6-3 | CASSGGMEEETQYF
. | TRBV28 | CASIGEYYGYTF
. | TRBV7-9 | CASSPTGAGEQYF
few | TRBV27 | CASSYGRTSTYNEQFF
. | TRBV3-1/TRBV3-2 | CASSQDISGANVLTF
. | TRBV5-4 | CASSKAGAGTDTQYF
. | TRBV5-1 | CASSPQGTYEQYF